These 22 T cell receptor beta chains share one sample of origin, sequenced in a study of immune cell composition in non-small cell lung cancer. Method: immunoSEQ multiplex PCR; TCRdb's copy keeps in-frame clones and lacks some. This sample carries around 10,000 clones, around 64% of them seen once, and the ten largest clones take 15% to 20%. Sequencing was carried out using lung tumor tissue. Receptors originate from a human donor with non-small cell lung cancer.

J is TRBJ2-7 and V is TRBV28; 8 positions agree with TRBD2. The CDR3 loop spans 15 amino acids. The germline gives CDR1 MDHEN, CDR2 SYDVKM. With 5 bases clipped from V and 5 bases from J, the junction kept 11 bases outside the gene matches. The CDR3 region is CASSQPLAGGHEQYF. CDR3 sequence (DNA): TGTGCCAGCAGTCAACCACTGGCGGGAGGTCACGAGCAGTACTTC. The full variable domain, its missing parts supplied by reference TRBV28 and TRBJ2-7, is DVKVTQSSRYLVKRTGEKVFLECVQDMDHENMFWYRQDPGLGLRLIYFSYDVKMKEKGDIPEGYSVSREKKERFSLILESASTNQTSMYLCASSQPLAGGHEQYFGPGTRLTVT.

The chain recombines TRBV10-3 with TRBJ2-1, with D possibly TRBD2 on 7 matching bases. The CDR3 spans 17 residues. The V and J ends lost 3 bases and 5 bases respectively, with 20 bases between them. Per the germline V gene, CDR1 is ENHRY and CDR2 is SYGVKD. The CDR3 here is CAISDVGRGALDNEQFF. The CDR3 DNA reads as TGTGCCATCAGTGACGTTGGGAGGGGGGCTCTAGACAATGAGCAGTTCTTC.

This clone came up a few times. The chain links TRBV7-2 to TRBJ1-5, with D unresolved. This CDR3 spans 15 amino acids. V lost 2 bases to trimming and J lost 0 bases, with 8 bases between them. Per germline, CDR1 SGHTA and CDR2 FQGNSA. The CDR3 spells CASSLSRNSNQPQHF. CDR3 DNA sequence: TGTGCCAGCAGCTTATCCAGGAATAGCAATCAGCCCCAGCATTTT.

V gene TRBV11-2 combines with J gene TRBJ2-5, with D possibly being TRBD1 (6 bases). Trimming left V 3 bases short and J 1 base short, with 9 bases between. The CDR3 totals 14 residues. The germline CDR1 and CDR2 sequences are SGHAT and FQNNGV. The CDR3 DNA sequence: TGTGCCAGCAGCTTGACAGGCCCCCAAGAGACCCAGTACTTC. It is translated as CASSLTGPQETQYF.

The genes are TRBV2 and TRBJ1-5; 10 bases line up with TRBD1. This CDR3 comprises 15 residues. With V trimmed by 6 bases and J by 4 bases, 6 bases remained unmatched. CDR1 is SNHLY, CDR2 FYNNEI, per germline. CDR3 amino acids: CASRGQGSRNQPQHF. CDR3 coding DNA: TGTGCCAGCAGGGGACAGGGGAGTAGAAATCAGCCCCAGCATTTT. The full variable domain, its missing parts supplied by reference TRBV2 and TRBJ1-5, is EPEVTQTPSHQVTQMGQEVILRCVPISNHLYFYWYRQILGQKVEFLVSFYNNEISEKSEIFDDQFSVERPDGSNFTLKIRSTKLEDSAMYFCASRGQGSRNQPQHFGDGTRLSIL.

The J gene is TRBJ2-7, the V gene TRBV7-2, with TRBD2 matching 12 bases. The CDR3 consists of 15 residues. Germline-derived CDR1 and CDR2 are SGHTA and FQGNSA. Unmatched junction bases numbered 5, after V lost 2 bases and J lost 6 bases. The CDR3 reads CASSLLAGGSSEQYF. CDR3 DNA sequence: TGTGCCAGCAGCTTACTAGCGGGAGGGAGCAGCGAGCAGTACTTC. The variable domain in full, completed from reference TRBV7-2 and TRBJ2-7, reads GAGVSQSPSNKVTEKGKDVELRCDPISGHTALYWYRQSLGQGLEFLIYFQGNSAPDKSGLPSDRFSAERTGGSVSTLTIQRTQQEDSAVYLCASSLLAGGSSEQYFGPGTRLTVT.

The chain carries TRBV19 and TRBJ1-5; the D gene is possibly TRBD1 (5 bases). Germline CDR1 is LNHDA and CDR2 is SQIVND (reference sequence). This CDR3 spans 15 amino acids. Deletions cut 1 base from V and 3 bases from J, with 10 bases between. The CDR3: CASSIGQRINQPQHF. CDR3 nucleotides: TGTGCCAGTAGTATAGGACAGCGTATCAATCAGCCCCAGCATTTT.

The chain joins TRBV11-2 to TRBJ2-7, with 10 bases identical to TRBD1. J lost 4 bases, V lost 5 bases, and 11 bases had no gene match. This CDR3 spans 16 amino acids. CDR1 is SGHAT and CDR2 is FQNNGV in the germline V gene. CDR3 sequence: CASSAGQGVLLYEQYF. CDR3 bases: TGTGCCAGCAGCGCCGGACAGGGGGTTCTCCTTTACGAGCAGTACTTC.

This clone was found once. The rearrangement links TRBV9 to TRBJ2-1, with D maybe TRBD1 (6 bases). Trimming left V 0 bases short and J 5 bases short, with 9 bases between. The germline V gene encodes CDR1 SGDLS and CDR2 YYNGEE. The CDR3 runs to 14 residues. The CDR3 nucleotides are TGTGCCAGCAGCGTAGGGACAGTAAACAATGAGCAGTTCTTC. It translates to CASSVGTVNNEQFF.

This clone was recorded a few times. J is TRBJ1-2 and V is TRBV5-6; D remains unclear. This CDR3 has 14 amino acids. Looked up from germline, CDR1 is SGHDT and CDR2 is YYEEEE. The V end was cut by 1 base, the J end by 4 bases, with 11 bases between. The CDR3, as DNA: TGTGCCAGCAGCTTGACGCAGGCCCTCTATGGCTACACCTTC. It codes for CASSLTQALYGYTF.

The V and J genes are TRBV28 and TRBJ2-5; TRBD2 agrees at 11 bases. This CDR3 is 15 amino acids long. The junction had 10 bases not matched to a gene; V was cut back by 6 bases and J by 7 bases. Germline V gives CDR1 MDHEN, CDR2 SYDVKM. The CDR3, as DNA: TGTGCCAGCAGCCCGGGACTAGCGGAGAGCCGGACCCAGTACTTC. Translation: CASSPGLAESRTQYF.

The V gene is TRBV18, the J gene TRBJ2-3; D remains unclear. Germline V gives CDR1 KGHSH, CDR2 LQKENI. V was clipped by 1 base and J by 0 bases, with 11 bases between them. The CDR3 consists of 16 residues. CDR3 protein: CASSPLQTTSTDTQYF. Written as DNA, the CDR3 is TGTGCCAGCTCACCACTGCAAACTACTAGCACAGATACGCAGTATTTT.

CDR3 sequence reads: CASSPPGTGISYEQYF. Written as DNA, the CDR3 is TGTGCCAGCAGCCCACCCGGGACAGGAATCTCCTACGAGCAGTACTTC. The chain carries TRBV28 and TRBJ2-7; 8 nucleotides agree with TRBD1. Germline V lookup: CDR1 MDHEN, CDR2 SYDVKM. Losses at the gene ends were 6 bases for V and 0 bases for J; bases not matched to a gene: 10. This CDR3 region has 16 residues.

J is TRBJ2-2 and V is TRBV28, with TRBD2 matching 11 bases. The ends lost 6 bases at V and 7 bases at J; junction bases unmatched: 7. This CDR3 has 15 amino acids. CDR1 and CDR2 from the germline V gene are MDHEN and SYDVKM. CDR3 nucleotide sequence: TGTGCCAGCAGCTTAGCGGGAGGGCCTGGCGGGGAGCTGTTTTTT. Protein sequence: CASSLAGGPGGELFF. The full variable domain, its missing parts supplied by reference TRBV28 and TRBJ2-2, is DVKVTQSSRYLVKRTGEKVFLECVQDMDHENMFWYRQDPGLGLRLIYFSYDVKMKEKGDIPEGYSVSREKKERFSLILESASTNQTSMYLCASSLAGGPGGELFFGEGSRLTVL.

The chain uses TRBV7-8 and TRBJ2-1, with 7 bases matching TRBD2. Germline V CDR1 and CDR2: SGHVS, FQNEAQ. Trimming at V came to 0 bases and at J to 3 bases, leaving 2 bases not matched to a gene. This CDR3 is 15 amino acids long. The CDR3 loop is CASSLARELYNEQFF. CDR3 nucleotide sequence: TGTGCCAGCAGCTTAGCGCGGGAGCTCTACAATGAGCAGTTCTTC.

In its sample, this clone was seen a few times. This sequence joins TRBV5-1 and TRBJ1-1; the match to TRBD1 covers 11 bases. The germline gives CDR1 SGHRS, CDR2 YFSETQ. The CDR3 totals 15 residues. The V and J ends lost 4 bases and 5 bases, in that order; junction bases with no gene match: 7. The CDR3 region is CASSSGQGAYTEAFF. The CDR3 nucleotides are TGCGCCAGCAGCAGTGGACAGGGGGCGTATACTGAAGCTTTCTTT.

V and J are TRBV7-9 and TRBJ2-5; possible D gene TRBD2, 6 bases. Germline CDR1 is SEHNR and CDR2 is FQNEAQ (reference sequence). CDR3 length equals 15 residues. V was trimmed by 6 bases and J by 4 bases, leaving 18 bases between them. CDR3 nucleotide sequence: TGTGCCAGCAGAAAGGACCCCGGAGGGCGAGAGACCCAGTACTTC. As protein: CASRKDPGGRETQYF.

This clone has only one observation. The chain combines TRBV5-6 with TRBJ2-2; 7 bases are a match to TRBD1. The germline V gene encodes CDR1 SGHDT and CDR2 YYEEEE. The CDR3 has 15 residues. V lost 4 bases to trimming and J lost 5 bases; unmatched junction nucleotides: 8. The CDR3 here is CASSRDSSRTGELFF. In DNA form, the CDR3 reads TGTGCCAGCAGCCGGGACAGCTCGAGGACCGGGGAGCTGTTTTTT. The full variable domain, rest sourced from reference TRBV5-6 and TRBJ2-2, is DAGVTQSPTHLIKTRGQQVTLRCSPKSGHDTVSWYQQALGQGPQFIFQYYEEEERQRGNFPDRFSGHQFPNYSSELNVNALLLGDSALYLCASSRDSSRTGELFFGEGSRLTVL.

The chain joins TRBV7-2 to TRBJ2-5; a weak D match, TRBD2 (6 bases). V was shortened by 6 bases and J by 1 base, with 18 bases between the two germline ends. The CDR3 runs to 16 residues. Looked up from germline, CDR1 is SGHTA and CDR2 is FQGNSA. The CDR3 sequence: CASSIHSAGGQETQYF. CDR3 sequence (DNA): TGTGCCAGCAGTATCCACTCAGCGGGCGGCCAAGAGACCCAGTACTTC.

This clone was detected a few times. V usage is TRBV5-1 and J usage is TRBJ1-1, with 9 bases that match TRBD1. Germline V gene data show CDR1 as SGHRS and CDR2 as YFSETQ. V was pared by 0 bases and J by 5 bases, with 2 bases of the junction left unmatched. The CDR3 is 14 amino acids. The CDR3 DNA reads as TGCGCCAGCAGCTTGGGACAGGGGGGAACTGAAGCTTTCTTT. Protein product: CASSLGQGGTEAFF.

In DNA, the CDR3 is TGCGCCAGCAGCCAAGGGGGCAGGGGGCCCTACGAGCAGTACTTC. Translated: CASSQGGRGPYEQYF. The rearrangement links TRBV4-3 to TRBJ2-7, with 8 bases fitting TRBD1. This CDR3 spans 15 amino acids. Unmatched junction bases numbered 4, after V lost 1 base and J lost 2 bases. Germline V CDR1 and CDR2: LGHNA, YSLEER.

The chain couples TRBV4-3 to TRBJ2-5, with 12 bases aligning to TRBD2. The ends lost 0 bases at V and 3 bases at J; junction bases unmatched: 8. CDR1 is LGHNA, CDR2 YSLEER, per germline. CDR3 size: 18 residues. The CDR3 DNA sequence: TGCGCCAGCAGCCAAGATCGAGCTAGCGGGAGGGCCGAAGAGACCCAGTACTTC. This translates into CASSQDRASGRAEETQYF.